This TCR beta chain was recorded in a study of blood T cell repertoires in COVID-19. Study information: Samples taken during acute and convalescent COVID-19 were collected in the United States, Italy and Spain. Sources were T cells, B-cell-depleted T cells, or PBMCs; the material itself was cDNA or gDNA.

Trimming took off 11 bases at V and 1 base at J, with 11 bases between the two ends. The CDR3 sequence is 13 residues long. Original data processing: Counts of nucleated cells, estimated from reference gene primer amplification, were obtained. Assay: immunoSEQ multiplex PCR; the TCRdb copy retains only in-frame clones and omits some. V and J calls and clone size are copied from that table; D and trimming were computed from the DNA. This sample has about 150,000 clones, with roughly 82% found just once. Sequencing input: peripheral blood. The source of this sequence is a woman in her 50s with acute or convalescent COVID-19. The J gene is TRBJ2-2, the V gene TRBV12-3 or TRBV12-4; a possible D gene is TRBD1 (6 bases). Here the CDR3 reads CAARRGNTGELFF. In DNA, the CDR3 is TGTGCCGCACGCAGGGGGAACACCGGGGAGCTGTTTTTT.